The rows below give T cell receptor beta chains drawn from one sample of a study of monozygotic twins with cystic fibrosis. Using immunoSEQ multiplex PCR, the repertoire was profiled, and TCRdb retains in-frame clones only, with some absent. Among 30,000 to 35,000 clones listed, nearly 98% were seen once. The sample consisted of blood. These receptors originate from a girl aged 2 to 10 with cystic fibrosis. The CDR3 runs from the conserved cysteine through the conserved F or W. The order of the fields is CDR3 protein, CDR3 DNA, D gene, J gene, clone size, V gene. A D gene is named only where the DNA matches it firmly. Rows give clone size only sometimes, using once, few, many, or a class for an expanded clone.

cdr3_aa: CASSSRDRATEAFF
cdr3_nt: TGTGCCAGCAGCTCCCGGGACAGGGCCACTGAAGCTTTCTTT
d_call: TRBD1
j_call: TRBJ1-1
clone_size: .
v_call: TRBV5-4

cdr3_aa: CASSITQGANVLTF
cdr3_nt: TGTGCCAGTAGTATAACTCAGGGGGCCAACGTCCTGACTTTC
d_call: .
j_call: TRBJ2-6
clone_size: .
v_call: TRBV19

cdr3_aa: CASSSIAGVEEQFF
cdr3_nt: TGTGCCAGCAGCTCGATAGCGGGAGTGGAAGAGCAGTTCTTC
d_call: TRBD2
j_call: TRBJ2-1
clone_size: .
v_call: TRBV11-2

cdr3_aa: CASSGSQDTQYF
cdr3_nt: TGTGCCAGCAGCGGAAGCCAAGATACGCAGTATTTT
d_call: .
j_call: TRBJ2-3
clone_size: .
v_call: TRBV7-8

cdr3_aa: CASSLGSRTSGGADTQYF
cdr3_nt: TGCGCCAGCAGCTTGGGGTCTAGGACTAGCGGGGGCGCAGATACGCAGTATTTT
d_call: TRBD2
j_call: TRBJ2-3
clone_size: .
v_call: TRBV5-1

cdr3_aa: CASSDRQGVNYGYTF
cdr3_nt: TGTGCCAGCAGTGATCGGCAGGGAGTTAACTATGGCTACACCTTC
d_call: .
j_call: TRBJ1-2
clone_size: .
v_call: TRBV6-1

cdr3_aa: CASTGAPDRVYF
cdr3_nt: TGTGCCAGCACAGGGGCCCCGGACAGGGTTTATTTT
d_call: TRBD1
j_call: TRBJ1-3
clone_size: .
v_call: TRBV2

cdr3_aa: CASSPPGVYEQFF
cdr3_nt: TGTGCCAGCAGCCCGCCTGGAGTATATGAGCAGTTCTTC
d_call: .
j_call: TRBJ2-1
clone_size: .
v_call: TRBV13

cdr3_aa: CASSGTFIRSYNEQFF
cdr3_nt: TGTGCCAGCAGCGGAACCTTTATTCGCTCCTACAATGAGCAGTTCTTC
d_call: .
j_call: TRBJ2-1
clone_size: .
v_call: TRBV11-2

cdr3_aa: CASSNNTGRGTAEAFF
cdr3_nt: TGTGCCAGCAGCAACAACACAGGTAGAGGGACCGCTGAAGCTTTCTTT
d_call: .
j_call: TRBJ1-1
clone_size: .
v_call: TRBV21-1

cdr3_aa: CASSLARTGANQYQETQYF
cdr3_nt: TGTGCCAGCAGCTTGGCTCGGACAGGAGCCAACCAGTACCAAGAGACCCAGTACTTC
d_call: TRBD1
j_call: TRBJ2-5
clone_size: once
v_call: TRBV5-5

cdr3_aa: CSARDGEAFF
cdr3_nt: TGCAGTGCCAGGGACGGCGAAGCTTTCTTT
d_call: .
j_call: TRBJ1-1
clone_size: .
v_call: TRBV20-1

cdr3_aa: CASSYSPTNEKLFF
cdr3_nt: TGTGCCAGCAGTTACTCTCCGACTAATGAAAAACTGTTTTTT
d_call: .
j_call: TRBJ1-4
clone_size: .
v_call: TRBV6-5

cdr3_aa: CASSLGQGNNEQFF
cdr3_nt: TGTGCCAGCTCGCTGGGACAGGGGAACAATGAGCAGTTCTTC
d_call: TRBD1
j_call: TRBJ2-1
clone_size: .
v_call: TRBV18

cdr3_aa: CSVGGRANEKLFF
cdr3_nt: TGCAGCGTTGGGGGAAGGGCTAATGAAAAACTGTTTTTT
d_call: .
j_call: TRBJ1-4
clone_size: .
v_call: TRBV29-1

cdr3_aa: CASSPDTGTAVEAFF
cdr3_nt: TGTGCCAGCAGTCCCGACACCGGGACTGCCGTTGAAGCTTTCTTT
d_call: .
j_call: TRBJ1-1
clone_size: .
v_call: TRBV28

cdr3_aa: CASSVERGEADGEQYF
cdr3_nt: TGTGCCAGCAGCGTAGAACGTGGGGAGGCGGATGGTGAGCAGTACTTC
d_call: .
j_call: TRBJ2-7
clone_size: .
v_call: TRBV7-6

cdr3_aa: CASGDKAREKLFF
cdr3_nt: TGTGCCAGTGGGGACAAAGCAAGGGAAAAACTGTTTTTT
d_call: .
j_call: TRBJ1-4
clone_size: .
v_call: TRBV6-1

cdr3_aa: CASSPTGAKPTGEQYF
cdr3_nt: TGTGCCAGCAGTCCCACGGGGGCGAAACCAACCGGAGAGCAGTACTTC
d_call: .
j_call: TRBJ2-7
clone_size: .
v_call: TRBV27

cdr3_aa: CASVQGALNTEAFF
cdr3_nt: TGTGCCAGCGTACAGGGGGCTTTGAACACTGAAGCTTTCTTT
d_call: TRBD1
j_call: TRBJ1-1
clone_size: .
v_call: TRBV28

cdr3_aa: CASSKTRTEAFF
cdr3_nt: TGTGCCAGTAGTAAGACGAGGACTGAAGCTTTCTTT
d_call: .
j_call: TRBJ1-1
clone_size: .
v_call: TRBV19

cdr3_aa: CASSQIGGNQPQHF
cdr3_nt: TGCGCCAGCAGCCAAATAGGGGGGAATCAGCCCCAGCATTTT
d_call: .
j_call: TRBJ1-5
clone_size: .
v_call: TRBV4-1

cdr3_aa: CASSLMGERYEQYF
cdr3_nt: TGTGCCAGCAGCTTGATGGGGGAACGCTACGAGCAGTACTTC
d_call: .
j_call: TRBJ2-7
clone_size: .
v_call: TRBV5-4

cdr3_aa: CASSPRNGLTGELFF
cdr3_nt: TGCGCCAGCAGCCCCCGGAACGGGTTAACCGGGGAGCTGTTTTTT
d_call: .
j_call: TRBJ2-2
clone_size: .
v_call: TRBV5-1

cdr3_aa: CASSPRTRGQETQYF
cdr3_nt: TGTGCCAGCAGTCCCCGGACACGGGGACAAGAGACCCAGTACTTC
d_call: .
j_call: TRBJ2-5
clone_size: .
v_call: TRBV27

cdr3_aa: CASSNEVTIYEQYF
cdr3_nt: TGTGCCAGCAGTAATGAGGTCACTATTTACGAGCAGTACTTC
d_call: .
j_call: TRBJ2-7
clone_size: .
v_call: TRBV28

cdr3_aa: CSAETGAIQDPLLWSEAFF
cdr3_nt: TGCAGCGCCGAGACCGGAGCCATACAGGACCCGTTGCTGTGGTCTGAAGCTTTCTTT
d_call: .
j_call: TRBJ1-1
clone_size: .
v_call: TRBV29-1

cdr3_aa: CSVEKGANTGELFF
cdr3_nt: TGCAGCGTTGAAAAAGGGGCGAACACCGGGGAGCTGTTTTTT
d_call: .
j_call: TRBJ2-2
clone_size: .
v_call: TRBV29-1

cdr3_aa: CSVGGEVKGYTF
cdr3_nt: TGCAGCGTTGGAGGGGAAGTTAAGGGCTACACCTTC
d_call: .
j_call: TRBJ1-2
clone_size: few
v_call: TRBV29-1

cdr3_aa: CASSLEGSGELFF
cdr3_nt: TGCGCCAGCAGCTTGGAGGGATCCGGGGAGCTGTTTTTT
d_call: .
j_call: TRBJ2-2
clone_size: .
v_call: TRBV5-1

cdr3_aa: CASSASGSEEQYF
cdr3_nt: TGTGCTAGCAGCGCGTCAGGGTCTGAGGAGCAGTACTTC
d_call: .
j_call: TRBJ2-7
clone_size: .
v_call: TRBV7-7

cdr3_aa: CAISGGLPEAFF
cdr3_nt: TGTGCCATCAGTGGGGGTTTACCTGAAGCTTTCTTT
d_call: .
j_call: TRBJ1-1
clone_size: .
v_call: TRBV10-3